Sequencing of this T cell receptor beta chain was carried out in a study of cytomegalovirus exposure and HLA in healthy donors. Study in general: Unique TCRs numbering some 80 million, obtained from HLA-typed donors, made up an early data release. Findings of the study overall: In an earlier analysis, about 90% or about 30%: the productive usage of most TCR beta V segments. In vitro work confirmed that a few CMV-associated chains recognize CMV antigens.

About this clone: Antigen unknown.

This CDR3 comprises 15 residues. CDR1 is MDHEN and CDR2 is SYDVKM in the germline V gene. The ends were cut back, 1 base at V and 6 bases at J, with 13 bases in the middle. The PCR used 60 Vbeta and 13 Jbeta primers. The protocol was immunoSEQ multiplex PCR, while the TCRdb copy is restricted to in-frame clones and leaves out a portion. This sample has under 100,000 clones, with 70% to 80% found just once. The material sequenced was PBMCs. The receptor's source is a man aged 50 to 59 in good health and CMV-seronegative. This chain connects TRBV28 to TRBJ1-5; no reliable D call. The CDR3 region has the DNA TGTGCCAGCAGTTTATCCGAAGAGGTTGTTCAGCCCCAGCATTTT. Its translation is CASSLSEEVVQPQHF.